This T cell receptor beta chain came from a study of regulatory T cells in long-lasting Graves disease. Study findings and constraints: The study found TRBV28, TRBJ1-2 and TRBJ2-5 favored in persistent disease.

The CDR3 loop spans 16 amino acids. V was trimmed by 5 bases and J by 5 bases, leaving 21 bases between them. According to the study, TCR beta libraries were built with iRepertoire HTBI primers and CDR3-region Arm-PCR. TCRdb re-called the multiplex PCR reads through MiXCR, storing one row per CDR3 protein. Among approximately 270,000 distinct CDR3 sequences listed, roughly 18% were seen once. This clonotype has a count of ten or more. Its target is unknown. Time point reported: newly diagnosed GD, antithyroid drugs for less than 3 months. The TCR library was made from RNA that had been extracted from PBMCs in TRIzol. This same sample was also taken into another study, of T cells in Graves' hyperthyroidism and ophthalmopathy. Per that study: A patient was excluded if there was uncontrolled infection, other autoimmune disease, pregnancy or lactation.

The gene calls are TRBV12-3 or TRBV12-4 and TRBJ1-1; a possible D gene is TRBD1 (5 bases). This clonotype was obtained from a woman in her twenties or thirties with Graves disease. Here the sequenced sample was peripheral blood mononuclear cells (PBMCs), taken at new diagnosis, from a patient treated with antithyroid drugs. The CDR3 spells CASSLHRLSRSTEAFF. In DNA form, the CDR3 reads TGTGCCAGCAGTCTCCACAGGTTATCGAGGTCTACTGAAGCTTTCTTT.